The 24 T cell receptor beta chains reported below all come from one sample, sequenced in a study of blood T cell repertoires in COVID-19. Data came from immunoSEQ multiplex PCR; TCRdb stores just in-frame clones and leaves some out. The sample yields around 29,000 clones, approximately 83% seen once. Material: peripheral blood. Receptor source: a woman of 80 years or more with COVID-19, enrolled during active disease.

This CDR3 is CASSSGNTIYF. CDR3 in DNA: TGTGCCAGCAGTTCCGGGAACACCATATATTTT. The chain uses TRBV12-3 or TRBV12-4 and TRBJ1-3; D call uncertain. V lost 4 bases and J 7 bases, leaving 5 bases between the germline ends. The CDR3 runs to 11 residues.

The gene calls are TRBV7-9 and TRBJ2-5; D may be TRBD2 (6 bases). The CDR3 loop spans 13 amino acids. The germline gives CDR1 SEHNR, CDR2 FQNEAQ (reference sequence). V was trimmed by 7 bases and J by 5 bases, leaving 14 bases between them. In nucleotides, the CDR3 is TGTGCCAGCACCGTGGGAGGTAGCGAGACCCAGTACTTC. Encoded protein: CASTVGGSETQYF.

This clone has just a few counts. The chain joins TRBV11-2 to TRBJ2-1, with TRBD1 matching 7 bases. This CDR3 comprises 15 residues. With V trimmed by 4 bases and J by 5 bases, 8 bases remained unmatched. Germline-derived CDR1 and CDR2 are SGHAT and FQNNGV. The CDR3 loop reads CASSYWSRGHNEQFF. CDR3 nucleotide sequence: TGTGCCAGCAGCTATTGGAGTAGGGGGCACAATGAGCAGTTCTTC. The whole variable domain, remainder taken from reference TRBV11-2 and TRBJ2-1, is EAGVAQSPRYKIIEKRQSVAFWCNPISGHATLYWYQQILGQGPKLLIQFQNNGVVDDSQLPKDRFSAERLKGVDSTLKIQPAKLEDSAVYLCASSYWSRGHNEQFFGPGTRLTVL.

The chain joins TRBV11-2 to TRBJ2-1, with 13 positions matching TRBD2. Germline V CDR1 and CDR2: SGHAT, FQNNGV. CDR3 length equals 17 residues. The V segment lost 4 bases and the J segment 5 bases; nucleotides outside the gene matches: 8. The CDR3 spells CASSSQTSGGPHNEQFF. The CDR3 bases are TGTGCCAGCAGCTCCCAGACTAGCGGGGGGCCCCACAATGAGCAGTTCTTC.

This chain connects TRBV18 to TRBJ1-2, with 7 bases aligning to TRBD1. Losses at the gene ends were 6 bases for V and 0 bases for J; bases not matched to a gene: 13. CDR1 is KGHSH and CDR2 is LQKENI in the germline V gene. The CDR3 is made up of 17 amino acids. The CDR3 sequence is CASSPLGGQISNYGYTF. The CDR3 bases are TGTGCCAGCTCGCCCTTGGGGGGACAGATATCTAACTATGGCTACACCTTC.

This clone was counted between two and nine times. V gene TRBV6-2 or TRBV6-3 combines with J gene TRBJ2-1; D gene unclear. This CDR3 is 17 amino acids long. Trimming removed 5 bases from V and 7 bases from J, with 24 bases in between. The V gene's germline CDR1 is MNHEY and CDR2 SVGEGT. The CDR3 here is CASSPRVHPGSTNEQFF. Written as DNA, the CDR3 is TGTGCCAGCAGTCCCCGGGTCCACCCCGGATCCACAAATGAGCAGTTCTTC.

The chain has TRBV19 and TRBJ1-4; possibly TRBD1 for D (6 bases). Germline assignment: CDR1 LNHDA and CDR2 SQIVND (reference sequence). Trimming removed 11 bases at V and 0 bases at J, with 22 bases between. This CDR3 region has 17 residues. CDR3 region: CAVSGGRSRATNEKLFF. Written as DNA, the CDR3 is TGTGCCGTCTCTGGGGGCCGTTCTAGGGCAACTAATGAAAAACTGTTTTTT.

A remark on this clone: An end of the junction differs from the germline gene, which may be a read error. The V and J genes are TRBV7-7 and TRBJ2-2, with TRBD1 matching 9 bases. Germline lookup yields CDR1 SSHAT and CDR2 FNYEAQ (reference sequence). The CDR3 is 16 residues long. CDR3 nucleotides: TGTGCTAGCAGCTCCTCCGGTGGACAGGGGACCGGGGAGCTGTTTTTT. Residues: CASSSSGGQGTGELFF.

The chain uses TRBV7-9 and TRBJ2-3, with 8 bases that match TRBD2. J was trimmed by 1 base and V by 1 base; bases with no gene match: 4. The CDR3 runs 16 residues. The germline CDR1 and CDR2 sequences are SEHNR and FQNEAQ (reference sequence). CDR3 in DNA: TGTGCCAGCAGCTTAGATGGGCGGGGGGGCACAGATACGCAGTATTTT. This gives the protein CASSLDGRGGTDTQYF.

The chain employs TRBV19 and TRBJ1-6, with D possibly matching TRBD1 (5 bases). The CDR3 is 15 amino acids. Trimming cost V 3 bases and J 6 bases, with 12 bases left between them. CDR1 and CDR2 (germline): LNHDA, SQIVND (reference sequence). This CDR3 is CASSIGLQANSPLHF. In nucleotides, the CDR3 is TGTGCCAGTAGTATCGGGCTACAGGCTAATTCACCCCTCCACTTT.

This clone was found a few times. V is TRBV30 and J is TRBJ1-2, with TRBD1 matching 8 bases. The V gene end was trimmed by 3 bases and the J gene end by 4 bases; junction bases not matched to a gene: 13. CDR1 is GTSNPN and CDR2 is SVGIG in the germline V gene (reference sequence). The CDR3 sequence is 16 residues long. For the CDR3, the DNA is TGTGCCTGGAGGTTCGGATCGACAGGGGCTCTCTATGGCTACACCTTC. Its protein is CAWRFGSTGALYGYTF.

The chain joins TRBV30 to TRBJ1-3, with D uncertain. The ends were cut back, 7 bases at V and 0 bases at J, with 19 bases in the middle. The length of the CDR3 is 16 residues. Germline CDR1 reads GTSNPN; CDR2 reads SVGIG (reference sequence). CDR3 in amino acids: CAYTREATSSGNTIYF. CDR3 DNA sequence: TGTGCCTACACAAGGGAGGCTACATCCTCTGGAAACACCATATATTTT.

This clone was counted between two and nine times. The CDR3 DNA follows: TGTGCCAGCAGCCAAGATTTGTACGGGGATCAGCCCCAGCATTTT. The encoded protein is CASSQDLYGDQPQHF. The chain is built from TRBV4-2 and TRBJ1-5; D is unclear. This CDR3 is 15 amino acids long. Trimming took off 0 bases at V and 5 bases at J, with 11 bases between the two ends. Germline values: CDR1 LGHNA, CDR2 YNFKEQ.

The chain uses TRBV3-1 (or the pseudogene TRBV3-2) and TRBJ2-2; 13 bases fit TRBD2. Germline V lookup: CDR1 LGHDT, CDR2 YNNKEL (reference sequence). Trimming removed 4 bases from V and 2 bases from J; junction bases left unmatched: 7. This CDR3 spans 18 amino acids. The CDR3 loop reads CASSPRTSGGPNTGELFF. As DNA, the CDR3 is TGTGCCAGCAGCCCGAGGACTAGCGGGGGCCCAAACACCGGGGAGCTGTTTTTT.

This clone appeared a single time. This chain links TRBV19 with TRBJ1-5; D possibly corresponds to TRBD1 (5 bases). V was clipped by 3 bases and J by 6 bases, with 9 bases between them. The germline CDR1 and CDR2 sequences are LNHDA and SQIVND (reference sequence). The CDR3 totals 13 residues. The CDR3 region has the DNA TGTGCCAGTAGTATCCAGGGCGGTCAGCCCCAGCATTTT. It specifies CASSIQGGQPQHF.

The chain combines TRBV14 with TRBJ1-2; D gene uncertain. V lost 0 bases to trimming and J lost 8 bases, with 10 bases between them. The germline V gene has CDR1 SGHDN and CDR2 FVKESK. The CDR3 is made up of 13 amino acids. The DNA of the CDR3 is TGTGCCAGCAGCCAAGAATCGCGCAGGGGCTACACCTTC. It encodes CASSQESRRGYTF.

The rearrangement links TRBV4-1 to TRBJ1-1, with D uncertain. Germline-derived CDR1 and CDR2 are MGHRA and YSYEKL. V lost 1 base to trimming and J lost 5 bases, with 11 bases between them. The CDR3 contains 14 residues. The CDR3 region is CASSQAGVVTEAFF. The CDR3 DNA reads TGCGCCAGCAGCCAAGCCGGGGTTGTAACTGAAGCTTTCTTT.

This chain connects TRBV19 to TRBJ1-1; no firm D call. CDR3 length equals 11 residues. V shed 0 bases and J shed 10 bases, with 6 bases lying between them. Germline lookup yields CDR1 LNHDA and CDR2 SQIVND (reference sequence). The CDR3 sequence is CASSIEDRAFF. The CDR3 region has the DNA TGTGCCAGTAGTATAGAAGATAGAGCTTTCTTT.

The V and J genes are TRBV6-2 or TRBV6-3 and TRBJ2-1, with 11 bases fitting TRBD2. With 6 bases clipped from V and 6 bases from J, the junction kept 13 bases outside the gene matches. This CDR3 region has 17 residues. Germline CDR1 reads MNHEY; CDR2 reads SVGEGT. CDR3 DNA sequence: TGTGCCAGCAGCCCTTTCCGGACTAGCGGGCGTCTCAATGAGCAGTTCTTC. Amino acids: CASSPFRTSGRLNEQFF.

This rearrangement joins TRBV11-2 to TRBJ2-2, with TRBD1 as a possible D gene (6 bases). CDR3 size: 14 residues. Germline lookup yields CDR1 SGHAT and CDR2 FQNNGV. V was pared by 6 bases and J by 1 base, with 9 bases between. CDR3 sequence reads: CASRIGGNTGELFF. As DNA, the CDR3 is TGTGCCAGCAGAATAGGGGGGAACACCGGGGAGCTGTTTTTT. Filled out from reference TRBV11-2 and TRBJ2-2, the complete variable domain reads EAGVAQSPRYKIIEKRQSVAFWCNPISGHATLYWYQQILGQGPKLLIQFQNNGVVDDSQLPKDRFSAERLKGVDSTLKIQPAKLEDSAVYLCASRIGGNTGELFFGEGSRLTVL.

The chain recombines TRBV6-2 or TRBV6-3 with TRBJ2-5; D unclear. Trimming took off 2 bases at V and 5 bases at J, with 3 bases between the two ends. Germline V gene data show CDR1 as MNHEY and CDR2 as SVGEGT. The CDR3 contains 11 residues. CDR3 in DNA: TGTGCCAGCAGTTACGCGGAGACCCAGTACTTC. Amino acid sequence: CASSYAETQYF.

The chain combines TRBV2 with TRBJ2-1, with 7 nucleotides matching TRBD2. The CDR3 is made up of 13 amino acids. CDR1 is SNHLY, CDR2 FYNNEI, per germline. The V and J ends lost 9 bases and 4 bases, in that order; junction bases with no gene match: 6. CDR3 nucleotides: TGTGCCAGTGGCGCGGGGGAGTACAATGAGCAGTTCTTC. This encodes CASGAGEYNEQFF.

V and J are TRBV6-4 and TRBJ1-2; 8 bases are shared with TRBD1. The CDR3 contains 14 residues. The germline V gene encodes CDR1 MRHNA and CDR2 SNTAGT. The J segment lost 7 bases and the V segment lost 4 bases, leaving 8 bases of the junction unmatched. The CDR3 DNA follows: TGTGCCAGCAGTGGCGACAGGGGCCACGGTGGCTACACCTTC. It encodes CASSGDRGHGGYTF.

The V and J genes are TRBV18 and TRBJ1-2; tentative D call: TRBD1 (5 bases). Germline V gives CDR1 KGHSH, CDR2 LQKENI. The CDR3 is 16 residues long. Trimming stripped 2 bases from V and 7 bases from J, with 20 bases between. The CDR3 DNA sequence: TGTGCCAGCTCACCAGGGGGGGGACGAGCTGGCCGTGGCTACACCTTC. Amino acids: CASSPGGGRAGRGYTF.